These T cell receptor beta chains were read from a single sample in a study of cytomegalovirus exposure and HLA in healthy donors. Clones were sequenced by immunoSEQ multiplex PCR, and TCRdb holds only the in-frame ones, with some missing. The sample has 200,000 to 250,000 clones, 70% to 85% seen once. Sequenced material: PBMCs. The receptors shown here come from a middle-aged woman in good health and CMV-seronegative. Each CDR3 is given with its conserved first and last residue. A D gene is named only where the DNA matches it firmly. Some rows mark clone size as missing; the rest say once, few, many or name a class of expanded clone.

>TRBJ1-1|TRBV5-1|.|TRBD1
CASSEFGGTGRRNTEAFF
TGCGCCAGCAGTGAATTCGGGGGGACAGGACGTAGGAACACTGAAGCTTTCTTT
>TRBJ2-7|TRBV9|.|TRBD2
CASSVEAGGYYEQYF
TGTGCCAGCAGCGTAGAAGCGGGGGGGTACTACGAGCAGTACTTC
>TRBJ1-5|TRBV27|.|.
CASSLGQYSNQPQHF
TGTGCCAGCAGTTTAGGGCAGTATAGCAATCAGCCCCAGCATTTT
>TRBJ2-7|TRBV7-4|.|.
CASSSRTDRPHEQYF
TGTGCCAGCAGCTCACGGACAGACCGGCCCCACGAGCAGTACTTC
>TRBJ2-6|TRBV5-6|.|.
CASSSLPTSGANVLTF
TGTGCCAGCAGCTCTTTACCCACATCTGGGGCCAACGTCCTGACTTTC
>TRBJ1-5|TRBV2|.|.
CASGNPDRLSNGNQPQHF
TGTGCCAGCGGGAACCCCGACAGGCTATCGAACGGCAATCAGCCCCAGCATTTT
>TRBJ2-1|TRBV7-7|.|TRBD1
CASSPGQGTNEQFF
TGTGCTAGCAGCCCGGGACAGGGGACCAATGAGCAGTTCTTC
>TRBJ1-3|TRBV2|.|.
CASSEALQGPGYTIYF
TGTGCCAGCAGTGAAGCGCTTCAGGGGCCTGGATACACCATATATTTT
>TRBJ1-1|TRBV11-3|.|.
CASSPRRAEAFF
TGTGCCAGCAGCCCCCGCAGGGCTGAAGCTTTCTTT
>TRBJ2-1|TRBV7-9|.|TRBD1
CASSLAGTGNNEQFF
TGTGCCAGCAGCTTAGCCGGGACAGGGAACAATGAGCAGTTCTTC
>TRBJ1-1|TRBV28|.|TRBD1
CASSRQGKSEAFF
TGTGCCAGCAGCCGACAGGGAAAGAGTGAAGCTTTCTTT
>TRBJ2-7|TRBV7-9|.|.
CASTTKSSYEQYF
TGTGCCAGCACCACGAAAAGCTCCTACGAGCAGTACTTC
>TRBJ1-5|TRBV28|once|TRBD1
CASSSYRGGQPQHF
TGTGCCAGCAGTTCCTACAGGGGAGGTCAGCCCCAGCATTTT
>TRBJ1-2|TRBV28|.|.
CASSFGGVHYGYTF
TGTGCCAGCAGTTTCGGGGGGGTCCACTATGGCTACACCTTC
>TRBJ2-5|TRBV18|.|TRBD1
CASSPVTGGEETQYF
TGTGCCAGCTCACCAGTGACAGGGGGGGAAGAGACCCAGTACTTC
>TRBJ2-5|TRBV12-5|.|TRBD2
CASAGEGETQYF
TGTGCTAGTGCCGGGGAGGGAGAGACCCAGTACTTC